The present entry profiles one TCR beta chain with its context. Antigen specificity is unknown. CDR1 and CDR2 (germline): SGHVS, FNYEAQ. The CDR3 is 16 residues long. V lost 1 base, J lost 8 bases, and 20 bases lay in between. This specimen belongs to a study of cytomegalovirus exposure and HLA in healthy donors. Study results and caveats: More than 150 TCR beta chains were listed as cytomegalovirus-associated.

The donors were part of the validation cohort of over a hundred subjects. That cohort was separate from the first cohort, which comprised fewer than 800 subjects. Data came from immunoSEQ multiplex PCR; TCRdb stores just in-frame clones and leaves some out. The table shows some 49,000 clones, with 94% occurring only once. Sequencing input: PBMCs. This chain connects TRBV7-6 to TRBJ2-5; weak D call: TRBD2 (6 bases). This TCR was recovered from a woman aged 18-30 years in good health and CMV-seropositive. This chain's CDR3 is CASSLGSVGTPSTQYF. CDR3 coding DNA: TGTGCCAGCAGCTTAGGGTCGGTAGGGACTCCTAGTACCCAGTACTTC.